The 31 T cell receptor beta chains listed next were all sequenced from one sample in a study of blood T cell repertoires in COVID-19. The table came from immunoSEQ multiplex PCR; TCRdb's copy has only in-frame clones and leaves some out. The profile shows 200,000 to 250,000 clones, 87% of them singletons. The sample consisted of PBMCs or T cells enriched from blood (not recorded which). Source of these receptors: a man aged 25-40 years in a cohort exposed to, infected with or recovered from COVID-19 (not recorded which).

The chain links TRBV28 to TRBJ2-1; 7 nucleotides match TRBD2. Germline CDR1 MDHEN, CDR2 SYDVKM. Germline trimming cut 6 bases from V and 10 bases from J; bases unmatched to any gene: 18. The CDR3 has 16 residues. The CDR3 is CASRGSGIGHNTEQFF. CDR3 DNA: TGTGCCAGCAGGGGGAGCGGGATCGGCCACAATACCGAGCAGTTCTTC.

The CDR3 reads CASSLTGGPTDTQYF. The CDR3 nucleotides are TGTGCCAGCAGTTTAACGGGAGGCCCCACAGATACGCAGTATTTT. The chain links TRBV27 to TRBJ2-3, with 7 bases lining up with TRBD2. This CDR3 is built from 15 residues. Germline assignment: CDR1 MNHEY and CDR2 SMNVEV (reference sequence). The V and J ends lost 2 bases and 2 bases, in that order; junction bases with no gene match: 4.

The chain has TRBV9 and TRBJ2-3; D unclear. Looked up from germline, CDR1 is SGDLS and CDR2 is YYNGEE. The CDR3 has 12 residues. Trimming left V 0 bases short and J 11 bases short, with 10 bases between. CDR3: CASSVGGVGQYF. As DNA, the CDR3 is TGTGCCAGCAGCGTAGGAGGAGTTGGGCAGTATTTT.

This rearrangement joins TRBV24-1 to TRBJ2-4; the match to TRBD1 covers 8 bases. J gave up 8 bases and V 1 base, and 6 bases lay outside the gene matches. Germline V lookup: CDR1 KGHDR, CDR2 SFDVKD. The CDR3 length is 15 residues. The DNA for the CDR3 is TGTGCCACCAGTGATTTTCGACAGGGGAGGCACATTCAGTACTTC. Translating gives CATSDFRQGRHIQYF.

The chain uses TRBV6-6 and TRBJ1-5, with D possibly TRBD1 on 6 matching bases. Germline CDR1 is MNHNY and CDR2 is SVGAGI (reference sequence). This CDR3 is 15 amino acids long. V gave up 9 bases and J gave up 0 bases, with 15 bases separating them. As DNA, the CDR3 is TGTGCCAGTTCGGGGGGGGCAGCTAGCAATCAGCCCCAGCATTTT. Amino acids: CASSGGAASNQPQHF.

In this sample, this clone turned up a few times. The chain carries TRBV30 and TRBJ1-2; the D is unclear. V was pared by 5 bases and J by 8 bases, with 21 bases between. This CDR3 is built from 14 residues. Germline V lookup: CDR1 GTSNPN, CDR2 SVGIG (reference sequence). The CDR3 bases are TGTGCCTGGGCCACGTCTGGGAGTGGTCTAGGCTACACCTTC. Protein product: CAWATSGSGLGYTF.

This clone showed up just a few times. The chain couples TRBV20-1 to TRBJ2-3, with 8 bases fitting TRBD2. V gave up 3 bases and J gave up 1 base; unmatched junction bases: 12. Germline loops: CDR1 DFQATT, CDR2 SNEGSKA (reference sequence). The CDR3 spans 17 residues. The CDR3 spells CSASGAGAGARTDTQYF. CDR3 in DNA: TGCAGTGCTAGTGGGGCAGGAGCGGGAGCCCGCACAGATACGCAGTATTTT.

The chain links TRBV6-4 to TRBJ2-2; D uncertain. V dropped 4 bases and J dropped 7 bases, with 10 bases sitting between them. The CDR3 consists of 13 residues. Germline loops: CDR1 MRHNA, CDR2 SNTAGT. The chain's CDR3 is CASSVDTGGELFF. The CDR3 region has the DNA TGTGCCAGCAGTGTCGACACTGGCGGGGAGCTGTTTTTT.

This clone came up once. The gene calls are TRBV29-1 and TRBJ2-1, with TRBD2 matching 12 bases. The J segment lost 8 bases and the V segment lost 7 bases, leaving 9 bases of the junction unmatched. There are 14 residues in the CDR3. Germline CDR1 SQVTM, CDR2 ANQGSEA. CDR3 region: CSAPLAGGLHEQFF. The CDR3 DNA sequence: TGCAGCGCCCCTCTAGCGGGAGGGTTGCATGAGCAGTTCTTC.

The chain links TRBV3-1 (or the pseudogene TRBV3-2) to TRBJ1-2; TRBD1 agrees at 8 bases. The length of the CDR3 is 18 residues. The ends lost 0 bases at V and 0 bases at J; junction bases unmatched: 9. The germline CDR1 and CDR2 sequences are LGHDT and YNNKEL (reference sequence). The CDR3 spells CASSQDIRGDRTNYGYTF. The CDR3 region has the DNA TGTGCCAGCAGCCAAGATATTCGCGGGGACAGGACTAACTATGGCTACACCTTC.

The J gene is TRBJ1-1, the V gene TRBV5-1, with a weak D call TRBD1 (5 bases). The CDR3 loop spans 18 amino acids. From germline, CDR1 is SGHRS and CDR2 YFSETQ. V was pared by 1 base and J by 2 bases, with 21 bases between. The CDR3, as DNA: TGCGCCAGCAGCTTGTGGACAACGGCAGGAATGGGAAACACTGAAGCTTTCTTT. Translation gives CASSLWTTAGMGNTEAFF. Full variable domain (remainder filled in from reference TRBV5-1 and TRBJ1-1): KAGVTQTPRYLIKTRGQQVTLSCSPISGHRSVSWYQQTPGQGLQFLFEYFSETQRNKGNFPGRFSGRQFSNSRSEMNVSTLELGDSALYLCASSLWTTAGMGNTEAFFGQGTRLTVV.

The J gene is TRBJ1-1, the V gene TRBV7-3, with TRBD1 as a possible D gene (5 bases). Germline V gene lookup returns CDR1 SGHTA and CDR2 FQGTGA. V was clipped by 3 bases and J by 8 bases, with 13 bases between them. CDR3 length: 13 amino acids. CDR3 nucleotides: TGTGCCAGCAGCTTCCGGGGGGGTAGCGAAGCTTTCTTT. Translation: CASSFRGGSEAFF.

This chain joins TRBV6-6 and TRBJ1-2; D gene unclear. CDR3 length: 13 amino acids. Germline lookup yields CDR1 MNHNY and CDR2 SVGAGI (reference sequence). V lost 1 base and J 8 bases, leaving 11 bases between the germline ends. The CDR3 loop reads CASSYFNSGGYTF. Here the CDR3 DNA reads TGTGCCAGCAGTTACTTTAACTCGGGAGGCTACACCTTC.

A remark on this clone: A read error may produce the germline difference seen at one junction end. The CDR3 DNA reads TGTGCCAGCACCGTAGACGGGACTAGCGGGATGAACACCGGGGAGCTGTTTTTT. It codes for CASTVDGTSGMNTGELFF. The chain recombines TRBV9 with TRBJ2-2, with 13 bases that match TRBD2. The CDR3 totals 18 residues. Germline V gene sequence: CDR1 SGDLS, CDR2 YYNGEE.

The chain couples TRBV7-3 to TRBJ2-2, with TRBD2 identical over 8 bases. In germline, CDR1 is SGHTA, CDR2 FQGTGA. Trimming removed 5 bases from V and 6 bases from J; junction bases left unmatched: 11. This CDR3 comprises 16 residues. The CDR3 DNA sequence: TGTGCCAGCAGCCAACCCGGGACTAGTAACCCCGGGGAGCTGTTTTTT. Translation gives CASSQPGTSNPGELFF.

The gene calls are TRBV27 and TRBJ1-1, with a weak D call TRBD1 (5 bases). V was trimmed by 5 bases and J by 0 bases, leaving 7 bases between them. This CDR3 comprises 13 residues. Looked up from germline, CDR1 is MNHEY and CDR2 is SMNVEV (reference sequence). The CDR3 nucleotides read TGTGCCAGCAGTGACAGTATGAACACTGAAGCTTTCTTT. Residues: CASSDSMNTEAFF.

The chain combines TRBV9 with TRBJ1-1, with TRBD1 as a possible D gene (5 bases). Trimming shortened V by 0 bases and J by 5 bases, and 11 bases separated the two germline ends. Germline values: CDR1 SGDLS, CDR2 YYNGEE. This CDR3 is built from 14 residues. The CDR3 bases are TGTGCCAGCAGCGTAGCGCAGGGTTCGACTGAAGCTTTCTTT. This encodes CASSVAQGSTEAFF.

J is TRBJ2-1 and V is TRBV9; 11 bases line up with TRBD1. Germline trimming cut 4 bases from V and 7 bases from J; bases unmatched to any gene: 7. From germline, CDR1 is SGDLS and CDR2 YYNGEE. The CDR3 is made up of 15 amino acids. In DNA, the CDR3 is TGTGCCAGCAGCCCCCGGACAGGGGGCGAAAATGAGCAGTTCTTC. Translated: CASSPRTGGENEQFF.

The V and J genes are TRBV14 and TRBJ1-6, with D maybe TRBD1 (6 bases). V shed 3 bases and J shed 9 bases, with 12 bases lying between them. The CDR3 length is 14 residues. Germline V lookup: CDR1 SGHDN, CDR2 FVKESK. Here the CDR3 reads CASSHSIGGSPLHF. CDR3 sequence (DNA): TGTGCCAGCAGCCACTCAATAGGGGGTTCACCCCTCCACTTT.

V is TRBV28 and J is TRBJ2-1; 8 bases align to TRBD1. Unmatched junction bases numbered 8, after V lost 3 bases and J lost 7 bases. The germline V gene encodes CDR1 MDHEN and CDR2 SYDVKM. The CDR3 is made up of 15 amino acids. DNA for the CDR3: TGTGCCAGCAGTTTTTTCGACAGGGGACCTAATGAGCAGTTCTTC. Translated, it gives CASSFFDRGPNEQFF.

CDR3 nucleotides: TGTGCCACCAGTGATATTCGAGCGGGACCCACCAATGAGCAGTTCTTC. The encoded protein is CATSDIRAGPTNEQFF. This chain connects TRBV24-1 to TRBJ2-1, with 7 nucleotides matching TRBD2. This CDR3 spans 16 amino acids. Germline V gene sequence: CDR1 KGHDR, CDR2 SFDVKD. J lost 6 bases, V lost 3 bases, and 10 bases had no gene match.

The rearrangement uses TRBV7-3 and TRBJ2-3; D call uncertain. The germline CDR1 and CDR2 sequences are SGHTA and FQGTGA. Trimming pared 0 bases from V and 5 bases from J, leaving 15 bases between. This CDR3 has 16 residues. In DNA form, the CDR3 reads TGTGCCAGCAGCTTAACGTCGGGTGTGTGGCAAGATACGCAGTATTTT. It encodes CASSLTSGVWQDTQYF.

The chain couples TRBV6-5 to TRBJ2-7; a weak D match, TRBD2 (5 bases). The germline V gene encodes CDR1 MNHEY and CDR2 SVGAGI. This CDR3 has 15 residues. With 7 bases removed from V and 6 bases from J, the gap between germline ends came to 22 bases. The CDR3 loop reads CASNPLGSHPGEQYF. As DNA, the CDR3 is TGTGCCAGCAATCCTCTGGGGAGCCACCCCGGCGAGCAGTACTTC.

The chain employs TRBV3-1 (or the pseudogene TRBV3-2) and TRBJ2-7; D perhaps matches TRBD2 (7 bases). Germline V gene sequence: CDR1 LGHDT, CDR2 YNNKEL (reference sequence). Trimming took off 0 bases at V and 6 bases at J, with 33 bases between the two ends. This CDR3 contains 21 residues. The CDR3 DNA sequence: TGTGCCAGCAGCCAAGATCTTCTAGCTCAGGGGACGAAGCGGGAAGGGCGCGAGCAGTACTTC. This gives the protein CASSQDLLAQGTKREGREQYF.

This clone was found a few times. At one end the junction does not follow the germline gene, possibly because of a read error. This chain uses TRBV10-3 with TRBJ2-1; TRBD2 aligns across 13 bases. The CDR3 contains 18 residues. CDR1 is ENHRY, CDR2 SYGVKD, per germline. CDR3 DNA sequence: TGTGCCATCAGTGAGTTAGCGGGACTAGCGGGACCCTACTATGAGCAGTTCTTC. It codes for CAISELAGLAGPYYEQFF.

V is TRBV7-2 and J is TRBJ1-5; TRBD1 is a possible D gene (5 bases). V lost 1 base and J 4 bases, leaving 11 bases between the germline ends. The CDR3 runs 15 residues. Germline lookup yields CDR1 SGHTA and CDR2 FQGNSA. DNA for the CDR3: TGTGCCAGCAGCTTAGGAGACAGCCTAAATCAGCCCCAGCATTTT. It is translated as CASSLGDSLNQPQHF.

Details on this clone: The junction departs from the called germline gene at one end, perhaps through a read error. The gene calls are TRBV18 and TRBJ2-7; 8 nucleotides agree with TRBD1. CDR1 is KGHSH, CDR2 LQKENI, per germline. CDR3 length: 14 residues. Written as DNA, the CDR3 is TGTGCCAGCTCCCCACCGGACAGGGCCGACGAGCAGTACTTC. Protein: CASSPPDRADEQYF.

This clone has a handful of counts. The chain employs TRBV3-1 (or the pseudogene TRBV3-2) and TRBJ1-2; 7 bases are shared with TRBD1. Trimming took 3 bases from V and 1 from J; bases not matched to a gene: 5. Germline V gene lookup returns CDR1 LGHDT and CDR2 YNNKEL (reference sequence). CDR3 length: 15 residues. CDR3 DNA sequence: TGTGCCAGCAGCCACCTTGACAGGGTTAACTATGGCTACACCTTC. It is translated as CASSHLDRVNYGYTF.

The genes are TRBV25-1 and TRBJ1-2, with 7 bases lining up with TRBD1. Trimming at V came to 4 bases and at J to 8 bases, leaving 16 bases not matched to a gene. Per germline, CDR1 MGHDK and CDR2 SYGVNS. The CDR3 consists of 16 residues. CDR3 sequence: CASSGSTDTGVRGYTF. The CDR3 bases are TGTGCCAGCAGTGGGTCGACTGATACAGGGGTCCGGGGCTACACCTTC.

The chain has TRBV2 and TRBJ1-5; a weak D match, TRBD1 (5 bases). The V end lost 5 bases, the J end lost 4 bases, and 15 bases lay between the germline ends. The CDR3 has 15 amino acids. In germline, CDR1 is SNHLY, CDR2 FYNNEI. CDR3 nucleotides: TGTGCCAGCAGTCGACGGGGGAGAGGGAATCAGCCCCAGCATTTT. Its translation: CASSRRGRGNQPQHF.

This chain links TRBV28 with TRBJ1-1; tentative D call: TRBD1 (6 bases). Trimming stripped 5 bases from V and 5 bases from J, with 15 bases between. The CDR3 has 14 amino acids. Germline V gene lookup returns CDR1 MDHEN and CDR2 SYDVKM. CDR3 coding DNA: TGTGCCAGCAGTGCTCAGGGGAGTTGGACTGAAGCTTTCTTT. This translates into CASSAQGSWTEAFF.